A selection of T cell receptor beta chains follows, all from one sample in a study of cytomegalovirus exposure and HLA in healthy donors. Profiled with immunoSEQ multiplex PCR; TCRdb holds only in-frame clones, not every one. The table lists approximately 65,000 clones, roughly 92% of them singletons. The specimen sequenced was PBMCs. These receptors were obtained from a young man in good health and CMV-seropositive. Each CDR3 is given with its conserved first and last residue. A D gene is named only where the DNA matches it firmly. For some rows the clone size is stated as once, few or many, or as a class when expanded; others skip it.

-	-	TRBJ2-1	TRBV12-2	TGTGCAAGTCGCTTACCTCTATCTCCCCTAGCGGGATCTTACAATGAGCAGTTCTTC	CASRLPLSPLAGSYNEQFF
-	-	TRBJ2-3	TRBV5-1	TGCGCCAGCAGCTTGCAGGCGAGTCTAGCGCGAAAAGATACGCAGTATTTT	CASSLQASLARKDTQYF
-	TRBD1	TRBJ2-1	TRBV7-9	TGTGCCAGCAGCCGTGACAGGGGATTGAGAGATGAGCAGTTCTTC	CASSRDRGLRDEQFF
-	-	TRBJ1-1	TRBV5-1	TGCGCCAGCAGCCCTGACGGACATATGAACACTGAAGCTTTCTTT	CASSPDGHMNTEAFF
-	-	TRBJ1-3	TRBV2	TGTGCCATAGGACGGGGGACCCTCTCTGGAAACACCATATATTTT	CAIGRGTLSGNTIYF
few	-	TRBJ1-4	TRBV14	TGTGCCAGCAGCCACGTTGCAACTAATGAAAAACTGTTTTTT	CASSHVATNEKLFF
-	TRBD1	TRBJ1-1	TRBV19	TGTGCCAGTAGCTTAGAGGGACAGGGAGAAGCTTTCTTT	CASSLEGQGEAFF
-	-	TRBJ1-5	TRBV27	TGTGCCAGCAGTTTATCGAGGGGGAGTCAGCCCCAGCATTTT	CASSLSRGSQPQHF
-	TRBD2	TRBJ2-7	TRBV27	TGTGCCAGCAGTACCCAGGGAGGGAGCTCCGAGCAGTACTTC	CASSTQGGSSEQYF
once	-	TRBJ2-1	TRBV2	TGTGCCAGCAGGGTCGACAGTAGGGGTTACAATGAGCAGTTCTTC	CASRVDSRGYNEQFF
-	TRBD1	TRBJ1-2	TRBV7-3	TGTGCCAGCAGCCCCGACAGGGGGCTCGGCTACACCTTC	CASSPDRGLGYTF
-	TRBD2	TRBJ2-3	TRBV7-9	TGTGCCAGCAGCTCGAGAGGACTAGCGGAAACAGATACGCAGTATTTT	CASSSRGLAETDTQYF
-	TRBD1	TRBJ1-1	TRBV9	TGTGCCAGCAGCGTAGTTACAGGGGGCACTGAAGCTTTCTTT	CASSVVTGGTEAFF
once	TRBD2	TRBJ2-1	TRBV10-1	TGCGCCAGCAATGAACCGGGACTAGGTGATGAGCAGTTCTTC	CASNEPGLGDEQFF
-	-	TRBJ1-4	TRBV4-1	TGCGCCAGCAGCCAAGGTCCGACAGGCCGTAATGAAAAACTGTTTTTT	CASSQGPTGRNEKLFF
-	TRBD2	TRBJ2-1	TRBV15	TGTGCCACCAGCAGAGATCGGCAGGGCGTCGGACTAGTATACTACAATGAGCAGTTCTTC	CATSRDRQGVGLVYYNEQFF
-	TRBD2	TRBJ2-1	TRBV28	TGTGCCAGCAGACGAGGGACTAGCGGGACTCTTGGGAACAATGAGCAGTTCTTC	CASRRGTSGTLGNNEQFF
once	TRBD1	TRBJ1-2	TRBV28	TGTGCCAGCAGTTTATGGGGACCCATACCAGACAGGGAATTCAGCTATGGCTACACCTTC	CASSLWGPIPDREFSYGYTF
-	TRBD2	TRBJ2-7	TRBV30	TGTGCCTGGAATAGCGCGGGAGGAACCTACGAGCAGTACTTC	CAWNSAGGTYEQYF
-	TRBD1	TRBJ1-1	TRBV29-1	TGCAGCGTTAAAGGACAGGGGAGTGAAGCTTTCTTT	CSVKGQGSEAFF
once	TRBD1	TRBJ2-5	TRBV29-1	TGCAGCGGGACAGGGATTACGGTGGAGACCCAGTACTTC	CSGTGITVETQYF
-	-	TRBJ1-1	TRBV7-9	TGTGCCAGCAGCCAAACAGCGAACACTGAAGCTTTCTTT	CASSQTANTEAFF
few	-	TRBJ1-2	TRBV5-8	TGTGCCAGCAGCTTATACGTCGGACAGTCTTCTGGCTACACCTTC	CASSLYVGQSSGYTF
-	TRBD2	TRBJ2-1	TRBV7-8	TGTGCCAGCAGCCTCCTACTAGCGGGCACAGAACCCCTTGTGGATGAGCAGTTCTTC	CASSLLLAGTEPLVDEQFF
-	-	TRBJ2-2	TRBV4-1	TGCGCCAGCAGCCGGACTGCTAGTGCGCTGGACACCGGGGAGCTGTTTTTT	CASSRTASALDTGELFF
-	-	TRBJ1-1	TRBV5-1	TGCGCCAGCAGACAGGGCTACACTGAAGCTTTCTTT	CASRQGYTEAFF
-	TRBD1	TRBJ1-1	TRBV30	TGTGCCGGGGGACAGGAGGCTGAAGCTTTCTTT	CAGGQEAEAFF
-	TRBD2	TRBJ2-7	TRBV27	TGTGCCAGCAGTTGGTGGGAGGGCGGGGAGCAGTACTTC	CASSWWEGGEQYF
few	-	TRBJ2-1	TRBV6-1	TGTGCCAGCAGTGAGGGTGGCGGAGGCAATGAGCAGTTCTTC	CASSEGGGGNEQFF
-	-	TRBJ1-1	TRBV30	TGTGCCTGGAGTGTAAGATGGGGCGAGAACACTGAAGCTTTCTTT	CAWSVRWGENTEAFF
-	TRBD1	TRBJ1-2	TRBV19	TGTGCCAGTACCCAGGGGACAGTCGGCAACTATGGCTACACCTTC	CASTQGTVGNYGYTF
-	-	TRBJ2-1	TRBV28	TGTGCCAGCAGTTTCCAAGGGGTCTGGAGCAATGAGCAGTTCTTC	CASSFQGVWSNEQFF
-	TRBD1	TRBJ2-7	TRBV15	TGTGCCACCAGTTTGGACAGGGGACCCTACGAGCAGTACTTC	CATSLDRGPYEQYF
-	TRBD1	TRBJ1-4	TRBV27	TGTGCCAGCAGTTTCGACAGGGGGGGAAATGAAAAACTGTTTTTT	CASSFDRGGNEKLFF
-	TRBD2	TRBJ2-3	TRBV2	TGTGCCAGCAGTGGGGGGACTAGCGCAGATACGCAGTATTTT	CASSGGTSADTQYF
-	TRBD1	TRBJ2-3	TRBV9	TGTGCCAGCAGCGTTGTAGGGACAGGGGCAGCGGATACGCAGTATTTT	CASSVVGTGAADTQYF
-	-	TRBJ2-3	TRBV4-2	TGTGCCAGCAGCCAAGGAAACTTGCTTGATACGCAGTATTTT	CASSQGNLLDTQYF
-	TRBD2	TRBJ2-1	TRBV4-2	TGTGCCAGCAGCCAAGAACTAGCGGGCTTCTCCTACAATGAGCAGTTCTTC	CASSQELAGFSYNEQFF
-	-	TRBJ2-3	TRBV10-3	TGTGCCATCAGTGAGAGTCAGGGTTTTATGACAGATACGCAGTATTTT	CAISESQGFMTDTQYF
-	-	TRBJ2-7	TRBV7-9	TGTGCCAGCAGCGCGTTCTACGAGCAGTACTTC	CASSAFYEQYF
once	-	TRBJ2-5	TRBV7-3	TGTGCCAGCAGCTTAACGGACGGGGGTCGGGAGACCCAGTACTTC	CASSLTDGGRETQYF
-	TRBD2	TRBJ2-7	TRBV4-1	TGCGCCAGCAGCCCCCAGGAGAAACCGGGACTAGCAAGTCGCGAGCAGTACTTC	CASSPQEKPGLASREQYF